At least ten counts were recorded for the clone carrying this TCR beta chain. Per the original data handling: By means of reference gene primer amplification, nucleated cell counts were estimated. Measured with immunoSEQ multiplex PCR; TCRdb has only the in-frame clones, and not every one. V, J and clone size derive from that table, while D and trimming were established from the DNA sequence. The table shows 350,000 to 450,000 clones, with roughly 87% occurring only once. This study enrolled people aged roughly 18 to 89 from roughly 22 US geographic areas. Symptom resolution, clearance, or two negative PCRs marked the recovered donors of Cohort 3. This record belongs to a study of blood T cell repertoires in COVID-19. Study-level information: Spain, Italy and the United States supplied samples that represented acute and convalescent COVID-19.

Trimming cost V 10 bases and J 0 bases, with 16 bases left between them. This CDR3 is built from 15 residues. Per the germline V gene, CDR1 is LNHDA and CDR2 is SQIVND (reference sequence). This rearrangement joins TRBV19 to TRBJ1-5; D is possibly TRBD1 (6 bases). The material sequenced was PBMCs or T cells enriched from blood (not recorded which). The clonotype originates from a woman aged 45-60 years who had recovered from COVID-19. CDR3: CATRWTAYSNQPQHF. The CDR3 nucleotides are TGTGCCACCCGTTGGACAGCTTATAGCAATCAGCCCCAGCATTTT.